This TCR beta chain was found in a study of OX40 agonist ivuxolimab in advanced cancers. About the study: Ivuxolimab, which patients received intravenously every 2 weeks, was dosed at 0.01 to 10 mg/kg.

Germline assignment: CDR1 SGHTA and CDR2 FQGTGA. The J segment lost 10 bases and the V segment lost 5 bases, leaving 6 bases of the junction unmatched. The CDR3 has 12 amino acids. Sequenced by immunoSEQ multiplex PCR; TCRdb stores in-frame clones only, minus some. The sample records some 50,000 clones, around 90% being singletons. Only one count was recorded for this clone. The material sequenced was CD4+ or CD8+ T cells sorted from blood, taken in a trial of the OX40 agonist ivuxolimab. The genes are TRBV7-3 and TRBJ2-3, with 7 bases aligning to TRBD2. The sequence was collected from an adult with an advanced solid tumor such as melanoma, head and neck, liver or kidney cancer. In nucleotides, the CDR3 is TGTGCCAGCAGCCTAAGCGGGGAGGCGCAGTATTTT. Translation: CASSLSGEAQYF.